What follows is one TCR delta chain and its context. This likely reflects a read error, since a far larger clone is one base away. This entry is derived from a study of gamma-delta T cells after stem cell transplantation. TCRdb applied CATT to the RT-PCR reads for clone calling. The sample carries hundreds of delta-chain clones, around 9.5% recorded once. V lost 3 bases to trimming and J lost 0 bases; unmatched junction nucleotides: 15. Per germline, CDR1 GEAIGNYY and CDR2 EKD. This CDR3 has 21 amino acids. The chain links TRDV2 to TRDJ3; 8 nucleotides line up with TRDD3. This TCR was recovered from a human donor. It is not recorded whose cells these are; they may come from a transplant donor. The source material was gamma-delta T cells. The CDR3 nucleotides read TGTGCCTGTGACGCCGGCGGTACTGGGGGTCTAAGCTCCTGGGACACCCGACAGATGTTTTTC. This encodes CACDAGGTGGLSSWDTRQMFF.